Listed below are T cell receptor beta chains from one sample, sequenced in a study of post-analysis software for immune sequencing data. TCRdb redid the calling of the PCR reads with MiXCR, one entry per CDR3 protein. The table shows 650,000 to 850,000 distinct CDR3 sequences, with approximately 50% occurring only once. The specimen was blood. The receptors were sampled from a girl aged 10 to 17 with multiple sclerosis. The CDR3 runs from the conserved cysteine through the conserved F or W. D genes are given only for firm matches. Size is stated for part of the rows, as once, few or many counts, or as a class when the clone is expanded.

d_call clone_size j_call v_call cdr3_aa cdr3_nt
- - TRBJ2-7 TRBV5-1 CASSLDLTVALGEQYF TGCGCCAGCAGCTTGGATTTAACAGTCGCGTTAGGGGAGCAGTACTTC
- few TRBJ2-3 TRBV2 CASSEGDTSTDTQYF TGTGCCAGCAGTGAAGGGGACACTAGCACAGATACGCAGTATTTT
- - TRBJ1-2 TRBV7-9 CASSRTDGSYGYTF TGTGCCAGCAGCCGGACAGACGGGAGCTATGGCTACACCTTC
TRBD1 - TRBJ2-2 TRBV20-1 CSARTTGGTGELFF TGCAGTGCTAGAACAACAGGGGGCACCGGGGAGCTGTTTTTT
- - TRBJ1-1 TRBV5-1 CASRRDRPTGSTEAFF TGCGCCAGCAGACGAGACAGGCCCACGGGGAGCACTGAAGCTTTCTTT
TRBD2 - TRBJ2-3 TRBV29-1 CSGIAGGTDTQYF TGCAGCGGCATAGCGGGGGGCACAGATACGCAGTATTTT
- few TRBJ1-4 TRBV6-6 CASRQDGPNEKLFF TGTGCCAGCAGACAGGACGGTCCTAATGAAAAACTGTTTTTT
- - TRBJ2-7 TRBV4-1 CASSQEGGPGRSTYEQYF TGCGCCAGCAGCCAAGAAGGGGGGCCGGGACGGAGCACCTACGAGCAGTACTTC
TRBD1 - TRBJ2-7 TRBV20-1 CSSWDSSYEQYF TGCAGTTCTTGGGACAGCTCCTACGAGCAGTACTTC
- few TRBJ1-5 TRBV27 CASKTTGILEQPQHF TGTGCCAGCAAAACGACGGGGATACTGGAACAGCCCCAGCATTTT
TRBD2 few TRBJ2-7 TRBV20-1 CSARAESGGTYEQYF TGCAGTGCTAGGGCCGAGAGCGGGGGCACCTACGAGCAGTACTTC
TRBD1 - TRBJ2-3 TRBV29-1 CSVPGQGGPDTQYF TGCAGCGTCCCGGGACAGGGAGGCCCAGATACGCAGTATTTT
- few TRBJ2-1 TRBV20-1 CSASRLGRSNNEQFF TGCAGTGCTAGTCGGCTTGGGAGATCAAACAATGAGCAGTTCTTC
TRBD1 few TRBJ1-2 TRBV4-2 CASSQTGAPSYGYTF TGTGCCAGCAGCCAAACAGGGGCCCCCTCTTATGGCTACACCTTC
- - TRBJ1-1 TRBV5-1 CASSSTREAFF TGCGCCAGCAGCTCAACCCGAGAAGCTTTCTTT
TRBD1 - TRBJ1-5 TRBV20-1 CSATIDRGSNQPQHF TGCAGTGCGACCATAGACAGGGGGAGCAATCAGCCCCAGCATTTT
- - TRBJ2-3 TRBV29-1 CSVLSATDTQYF TGCAGCGTTTTGTCGGCCACAGATACGCAGTATTTT
- - TRBJ2-3 TRBV10-3 CAIKRTTTDTQYF TGTGCCATCAAGCGTACCACGACAGATACGCAGTATTTT
- - TRBJ1-2 TRBV5-1 CASSLAVSSTFYGYTF TGCGCCAGCAGCTTGGCCGTCTCTTCTACCTTCTATGGCTACACCTTC
- - TRBJ2-5 TRBV5-5 CASSLSDRRETQYF TGTGCCAGCAGCTTGAGCGACAGAAGAGAGACCCAGTACTTC
TRBD1 - TRBJ2-1 TRBV20-1 CSAMRGLAVRDNEQFF TGCAGTGCTATGAGGGGGCTAGCAGTTAGAGACAATGAGCAGTTCTTC
TRBD2 - TRBJ2-7 TRBV5-5 CASSLAGSGSPTYEQYF TGTGCCAGCAGCTTGGCCGGTAGCGGGAGCCCGACCTACGAGCAGTACTTC
- few TRBJ2-5 TRBV20-1 CSARILVGWETQYF TGCAGTGCTAGGATTCTCGTGGGGTGGGAGACCCAGTACTTC
- - TRBJ1-1 TRBV29-1 CSVEEGTNTEAFF TGCAGCGTTGAAGAGGGGACTAACACTGAAGCTTTCTTT
- - TRBJ2-7 TRBV9 CASSVAPAATYEQYF TGTGCCAGCAGCGTAGCTCCAGCGGCTACCTACGAGCAGTACTTC
TRBD1 - TRBJ1-5 TRBV3-1 CASSQWTGPQHF TGTGCCAGCAGCCAATGGACAGGGCCCCAGCATTTT
- - TRBJ2-5 TRBV5-1 CASRLTAQETQYF TGCGCCAGCAGGCTGACGGCCCAAGAGACCCAGTACTTC
- few TRBJ2-7 TRBV6-2/TRBV6-3 CASRSSGGGYEQYF TGTGCCAGCAGATCGTCTGGAGGCGGATACGAGCAGTACTTC
- - TRBJ1-5 TRBV6-5 CASSYSHTNQPQHF TGTGCCAGCAGTTACTCCCATACCAATCAGCCCCAGCATTTT
- many TRBJ2-1 TRBV24-1 CATRRGNEQFF TGTGCCACCCGTAGGGGGAATGAGCAGTTCTTC
- - TRBJ1-2 TRBV6-6 CASSYSRTSDGYTF TGTGCCAGCAGTTACTCTCGGACCTCCGATGGCTACACCTTC
- - TRBJ2-1 TRBV2 CASSLNRRGNEQFF TGTGCCAGCAGTCTAAACCGAAGAGGGAATGAGCAGTTCTTC